This T cell receptor gamma chain was identified in a study of Vδ1+ human thymocytes (dated by TCRdb to 2017 to 2018). Background for the entire study: As a data resource, the study described the mRNA-level TRG and TRD CDR3 repertoires found in highly purified Vdelta1+ thymocytes taken from young children. Validation of the multiplex-based CDR3 amplicon strategy against 5'RACE-based CDR3 amplicon generation methods had been performed previously.

The junction shows trimming of 0 bases on V and 5 bases on J, and the gene matches do not reach 4 bases of it. The CDR3 sequence holds 13 residues, the cysteine and phenylalanine included. Only CDR3 DNA is held: 39 bases, read in frame from base 1. CDR1 and CDR2, per the germline V gene (reference sequence), are VTNTFY and YDVSTARD. Overall study results and their limits: Because unexpected Vdelta2 sequences could lead to misinterpretation of bulk repertoire data, the authors recommended using highly purified populations and validating at the single-cell level. Although sort purity was high, roughly a fifth of thymic TRD sequences were Vdelta2 (with a few Vdelta3), in contrast to the peripheral blood Vdelta1+ controls. No clustering by age or sex was observed, so analyses did not stratify donors by these variables. Donors shared many TRG clonotypes (up to roughly 6.9x10^3), but TRD repertoires were essentially private, with at most 130 shared. The thymic TRG and TRD repertoires appeared highly polyclonal, with Gaussian CDR3 length distributions, in contrast to the oligoclonal repertoires of peripheral blood.

RNA extraction was performed with the RNeasy mini kit, and reverse transcription was done with Superscript III. To generate the CDR3 amplicons, a multiplex PCR was run using pooled V-gene forward primers together with a constant-region reverse primer that carried Illumina adaptor overhangs. After gel purification, the amplicons were indexed with Nextera index primers during approximately 8 additional PCR cycles and then purified using AMPure XP beads. Sequencing of the libraries was done on an Illumina MiSeq using paired-end 250 bp reads, dual indexing and a roughly 20% PhiX spike-in. In the original analysis: FastQC was used to quality check the reads, while ea-utils fastq-join merged the TRG read pairs. IMGT/HighV-QUEST was used to annotate the sequences, only productive sequences with an unambiguous V-gene assignment were kept, and clonotypes were defined as sequences sharing an identical CDR3 sequence. For downstream analysis, VDJtools 1.1.1, tcR 2.2.3, Treemap and vegan Shannon diversity in R 3.4.4 were used. TCRdb called clones anew from the public reads via CATT; matching DNA rows were later pooled. TCRdb's processing, not the authors', yielded these V and J calls. For this sample there are 36,000 or so gamma-chain clones; 20% to 25% appear just once. Together, the top ten hold under 2% of the sample.

Thymic samples were depleted of alphabeta T cells, then CD3+ TCRVdelta1+ TCRVdelta2- thymocytes were FACS-sorted. The purity of the sorted Vdelta1+ thymocytes fell between roughly 97% and 99.6%. The thymic specimens were obtained from several paediatric patients who were undergoing corrective cardiac surgery and ranged in age from 5 days to 15 months. The thymic tissue was dispersed, and mononuclear cells were isolated using a Histopaque-1077 density gradient. Staining used anti-TCRVdelta1 clone TS8.2, anti-TCRVdelta2 clone B6, anti-CD3 clone HIT3a and anti-TCRalphabeta clone IP26 antibodies. Compared with the rest of its sample, this clone is medium-sized (0.01 to 0.1%). The antigen this receptor binds is unknown. No much larger clone is present one base from it, and per-base qualities are unavailable. The sample has other DNA sequences that encode this CDR3 too.

Sequencing was performed on Vdelta1+ gamma-delta thymocytes from the thymus. The cell subset or site tag for this specimen amounts to: FACS-sorted CD3+ TCRalphabeta- TCRVdelta1+ TCRVdelta2- thymocytes. Recombination linked TRGV3 to TRGJ1 or TRGJ2. This clonotype originated in a girl less than two years old who had congenital heart surgery. The nucleotide sequence is given as TGTGCCACCTGGGACAGGCGGAATTATAAGAAACTCTTT. This gives the protein CATWDRRNYKKLF.